The 20 T cell receptor beta chains presented below share a single source sample, sequenced in a study of early T cells in non-severe SARS-CoV-2 infection. TCRdb recomputed calls from the 5' RACE reads with MiXCR, one row per CDR3 protein. The table shows about 30,000 distinct CDR3 sequences, with about 5.8% occurring only once. Sequenced material: whole blood. The origin of the receptors is an adult who was a healthcare worker with PCR-confirmed SARS-CoV-2 infection or an uninfected control (not recorded which).

This clonotype has a count of ten or more. The CDR3 region is CASSGGLVVNEQYF. The CDR3 coding sequence is TGTGCCAGCAGTGGGGGACTAGTCGTAAACGAGCAGTACTTC. V usage is TRBV6-5 and J usage is TRBJ2-7; 8 nucleotides agree with TRBD2. Trimming took 5 bases from V and 5 from J; bases not matched to a gene: 8. CDR1 and CDR2 from the germline V gene are MNHEY and SVGAGI. The CDR3 is 14 residues long.

This clonotype was counted many times. This chain joins TRBV20-1 and TRBJ2-2, with D possibly TRBD1 on 5 matching bases. Per the germline V gene, CDR1 is DFQATT and CDR2 is SNEGSKA (reference sequence). This CDR3 has 14 residues. V was cut by 6 bases and J by 4 bases, with 15 bases left in between. CDR3 sequence reads: CSADGPGRTGELFF. CDR3 nucleotides: TGCAGTGCAGACGGGCCAGGGCGCACCGGGGAGCTGTTTTTT.

This clonotype was observed at least ten times. J is TRBJ2-1 and V is TRBV14; 7 bases are shared with TRBD2. CDR1 and CDR2 from the germline V gene are SGHDN and FVKESK. This CDR3 has 17 residues. The V segment lost 9 bases and the J segment 4 bases; nucleotides outside the gene matches: 18. DNA for the CDR3: TGTGCCAGAGACAACCAAGGGAGGGAGGAGTGTTACAATGAGCAGTTCTTC. Its translation: CARDNQGREECYNEQFF.

This clonotype was recorded at least ten times. The chain links TRBV12-3 or TRBV12-4 to TRBJ2-1, with 10 bases matching TRBD1. The CDR3 loop spans 21 amino acids. V was pared by 3 bases and J by 6 bases, with 23 bases of the junction left unmatched. CDR3 sequence reads: CASSFGVTGGYGGRPPNEQFF. The CDR3 DNA reads as TGTGCCAGCAGTTTCGGCGTGACAGGGGGCTATGGCGGGAGGCCTCCCAATGAGCAGTTCTTC.

This clonotype was picked up many times. The J gene is TRBJ2-1, the V gene TRBV12-3 or TRBV12-4; 10 positions agree with TRBD2. The CDR3 consists of 12 residues. V shed 6 bases and J 10 bases; nucleotides not matched to a gene: 3. The CDR3 loop reads CASSLSGREQFF. The CDR3 nucleotides read TGTGCCAGCAGCCTTAGCGGGAGGGAGCAGTTCTTC.

This clonotype was observed at least ten times. V is TRBV6-1 and J is TRBJ1-1; tentative D call: TRBD1 (6 bases). V lost 5 bases and J 5 bases, leaving 12 bases between the germline ends. The CDR3 spans 13 residues. The V gene's germline CDR1 is MNHNS and CDR2 SASEGT. CDR3 sequence (DNA): TGTGCCAGCAGTCGGGGGGCGAGGACTGAAGCTTTCTTT. It encodes CASSRGARTEAFF.

This chain joins TRBV5-4 and TRBJ2-3, with 10 positions matching TRBD1. Looked up from germline, CDR1 is SGHNT and CDR2 is YYREEE (reference sequence). J was trimmed by 4 bases and V by 9 bases; bases with no gene match: 8. The CDR3 runs to 14 residues. In nucleotides, the CDR3 is TGTGCCAACTCAAGACAGGGGGCCGCAGATACGCAGTATTTT. Translating gives CANSRQGAADTQYF.

This clonotype was detected many times. The chain links TRBV18 to TRBJ1-5; tentatively, D is TRBD1 (5 bases). The germline V and J ends were trimmed by 6 bases and 1 base, with 13 bases remaining between them. The CDR3 is 15 amino acids. From germline, CDR1 is KGHSH and CDR2 LQKENI. CDR3 region: CASSGGTGSNQPQHF. CDR3 nucleotide sequence: TGTGCCAGCTCCGGAGGGACTGGAAGCAATCAGCCCCAGCATTTT.

This clonotype has more than one count but fewer than ten. The chain recombines TRBV7-2 with TRBJ1-2; D not resolved. Germline values: CDR1 SGHTA, CDR2 FQGNSA. The CDR3 is 15 residues long. The V gene lost 7 bases and the J gene lost 1 base, with 16 bases spanning the gap. The DNA of the CDR3 is TGTGCCAGCACCCCCCTTGGACGGATTAACTATGGCTACACCTTC. It translates to CASTPLGRINYGYTF.

This clonotype was detected many times. This chain joins TRBV20-1 and TRBJ2-7; perhaps D is TRBD1 or TRBD2 (6 bases each). The CDR3 is 15 amino acids. V was pared by 3 bases and J by 5 bases, with 20 bases between. Looked up from germline, CDR1 is DFQATT and CDR2 is SNEGSKA (reference sequence). The CDR3 sequence is CSASIGGLKEDEQYF. Here the CDR3 DNA reads TGCAGTGCTAGCATCGGGGGCCTGAAGGAGGACGAGCAGTACTTC.

This clonotype appeared a few times. The rearrangement uses TRBV19 and TRBJ1-2, with a possible D match to TRBD1 (5 bases). The ends were cut back, 1 base at V and 2 bases at J, with 17 bases in the middle. This CDR3 is 17 amino acids long. Germline V gene data show CDR1 as LNHDA and CDR2 as SQIVND (reference sequence). The CDR3 DNA reads as TGTGCCAGTAGTATAGCCTCACGGGGCAGGACGAACTATGGCTACACCTTC. It yields the protein CASSIASRGRTNYGYTF.

This clonotype was seen more than once but under ten times. V gene TRBV10-3 combines with J gene TRBJ2-7; 10 bases map to TRBD2. Trimming removed 4 bases from V and 6 bases from J; junction bases left unmatched: 6. The CDR3 extends over 14 amino acids. CDR1 is ENHRY, CDR2 SYGVKD, per germline. CDR3 bases: TGTGCCATCAGTGTCACTAGCGGGAATCCCGAGCAGTACTTC. This translates into CAISVTSGNPEQYF.

This clonotype was observed at least ten times. The chain employs TRBV18 and TRBJ2-7, with 8 bases identical to TRBD2. The CDR3 contains 16 residues. The V gene's germline CDR1 is KGHSH and CDR2 LQKENI. The J segment lost 0 bases and the V segment lost 4 bases, leaving 8 bases of the junction unmatched. The CDR3 loop reads CASSLTSGPDSYEQYF. The CDR3 region has the DNA TGTGCCAGCTCACTTACTAGCGGTCCCGACTCCTACGAGCAGTACTTC.

This clonotype showed up many times. The CDR3 loop is CASSTALAEGYEQYF. The CDR3 DNA reads TGTGCCAGCAGCACTGCGCTAGCGGAGGGGTACGAGCAGTACTTC. V is TRBV21-1 and J is TRBJ2-7; the table's D call of TRBD2 was not tested on the DNA. TRBV21-1 is a listed pseudogene. The CDR3 loop spans 15 amino acids.

There are many counts of this clonotype. The rearrangement joins TRBV4-3 to TRBJ2-7, with a tentative D call TRBD1 (6 bases). The V end lost 1 base, the J end lost 4 bases, and 11 bases lay between the germline ends. CDR3 length: 14 residues. Germline V gene sequence: CDR1 LGHNA, CDR2 YSLEER. CDR3 amino acids: CASSQAFQGYEQYF. The CDR3 DNA follows: TGCGCCAGCAGCCAAGCTTTTCAGGGGTACGAGCAGTACTTC.

This clonotype was detected a few times. The gene calls are TRBV28 and TRBJ2-7; TRBD1 matches at 12 bases. V lost 4 bases to trimming and J lost 4 bases; unmatched junction nucleotides: 5. The CDR3 sequence is 15 residues long. CDR1 is MDHEN, CDR2 SYDVKM, per germline. The CDR3: CASSSGQGAVYEQYF. CDR3 in DNA: TGTGCCAGCAGTTCGGGACAGGGGGCGGTTTACGAGCAGTACTTC. The full variable domain, completed using reference TRBV28 and TRBJ2-7, is DVKVTQSSRYLVKRTGEKVFLECVQDMDHENMFWYRQDPGLGLRLIYFSYDVKMKEKGDIPEGYSVSREKKERFSLILESASTNQTSMYLCASSSGQGAVYEQYFGPGTRLTVT.

This clonotype was observed at least ten times. This chain links TRBV27 with TRBJ2-3; the D gene is possibly TRBD2 (6 bases). Germline lookup yields CDR1 MNHEY and CDR2 SMNVEV (reference sequence). The CDR3 has 15 residues. V lost 6 bases, J lost 2 bases, and 15 bases lay in between. CDR3 loop: CASREEGRVTDTQYF. The CDR3 coding sequence is TGTGCCAGCAGGGAGGAGGGCCGGGTCACAGATACGCAGTATTTT.

This clonotype was seen at least ten times. V and J are TRBV20-1 and TRBJ2-7, with D maybe TRBD2 (6 bases). The V gene's germline CDR1 is DFQATT and CDR2 SNEGSKA (reference sequence). Trimming shortened V by 6 bases and J by 4 bases, and 19 bases separated the two germline ends. This CDR3 has 14 residues. CDR3 amino acids: CSASGDKTGYEQYF. CDR3 DNA: TGCAGTGCATCGGGGGATAAGACTGGGTACGAGCAGTACTTC.

There are a few counts of this clonotype. V is TRBV7-2 and J is TRBJ2-7; D not resolved. Trimming shortened V by 0 bases and J by 6 bases, and 12 bases separated the two germline ends. The CDR3 loop spans 14 amino acids. From germline, CDR1 is SGHTA and CDR2 FQGNSA. The CDR3 spells CASSLAMLIAEQYF. In DNA, the CDR3 is TGTGCCAGCAGCTTAGCGATGTTAATAGCCGAGCAGTACTTC. Drawing the rest from reference TRBV7-2 and TRBJ2-7, the complete variable domain is GAGVSQSPSNKVTEKGKDVELRCDPISGHTALYWYRQSLGQGLEFLIYFQGNSAPDKSGLPSDRFSAERTGGSVSTLTIQRTQQEDSAVYLCASSLAMLIAEQYFGPGTRLTVT.

This clonotype was recorded many times. V and J are TRBV5-1 and TRBJ1-6; D is ambiguous. This CDR3 region has 14 residues. In germline, CDR1 is SGHRS, CDR2 YFSETQ. Trimming took 0 bases from V and 5 from J, leaving 6 bases between them. CDR3 amino acids: CASSLVEDNSPLHF. DNA of the CDR3: TGCGCCAGCAGCTTGGTGGAGGATAATTCACCCCTCCACTTT.